The 12 T cell receptor beta chains below come from one sample, sequenced in a study of early T cells in non-severe SARS-CoV-2 infection. TCRdb fed the 5' RACE reads into MiXCR, producing one record per CDR3 protein. Here the sample spans approximately 30,000 distinct CDR3 sequences, 6% to 7% being singletons. The sample consisted of whole blood. The receptors derive from an adult who was a healthcare worker with PCR-confirmed SARS-CoV-2 infection or an uninfected control (not recorded which).

This clonotype showed up many times. V and J are TRBV5-1 and TRBJ1-4; possible D gene TRBD1, 5 bases. The CDR3 is made up of 15 amino acids. CDR1 SGHRS and CDR2 YFSETQ come from the germline V gene. V lost 0 bases and J 5 bases, leaving 11 bases between the germline ends. CDR3 coding DNA: TGCGCCAGCAGCTTGGAGGGGAGCTGGAATGAAAAACTGTTTTTT. Translating it yields CASSLEGSWNEKLFF.

This clonotype has just a few counts. This chain joins TRBV12-3 or TRBV12-4 and TRBJ2-7; D not resolved. The CDR3 length is 11 residues. With 2 bases removed from V and 12 bases from J, the gap between germline ends came to 11 bases. CDR3 nucleotides: TGTGCCAGCAGTTTAAATGGTTACCCGTACTTC. This sequence encodes CASSLNGYPYF.

This clonotype was seen repeatedly, ten times or more. This sequence joins TRBV5-6 and TRBJ2-7; weak D call: TRBD2 (6 bases). The CDR3 has 15 residues. CDR1 and CDR2 (germline): SGHDT, YYEEEE. Trimming took off 4 bases at V and 4 bases at J, with 18 bases between the two ends. Written as DNA, the CDR3 is TGTGCCAGCAGCCCGGAGGGACTCGGGACTTACGAGCAGTACTTC. It yields the protein CASSPEGLGTYEQYF.

There are a few counts of this clonotype. The V gene is TRBV11-3, the J gene TRBJ2-1; no clear D. Trimming pared 1 base from V and 0 bases from J, leaving 10 bases between. Looked up from germline, CDR1 is SGHNT and CDR2 is YENEEA. This CDR3 contains 16 residues. As DNA, the CDR3 is TGTGCCAGCAGCTTAGGCCTGCGTAGCTCCTACAATGAGCAGTTCTTC. Translating gives CASSLGLRSSYNEQFF.

This clonotype was seen many times. V is TRBV28 and J is TRBJ2-1; D gene uncertain. V shed 5 bases and J shed 5 bases, with 16 bases lying between them. This CDR3 region has 15 residues. Germline CDR1 reads MDHEN; CDR2 reads SYDVKM. The CDR3 sequence: CASSPDGPADNEQFF. The CDR3 bases are TGTGCCAGCAGTCCGGACGGGCCGGCCGACAATGAGCAGTTCTTC.

This clonotype was counted at least ten times. Here the CDR3 reads CASRDLNRDIHSGANVLTF. The DNA of the CDR3 is TGTGCCAGCCGAGACTTGAACAGGGACATCCACTCTGGGGCCAACGTCCTGACTTTC. This chain joins TRBV28 and TRBJ2-6; D possibly corresponds to TRBD1 (6 bases). This CDR3 is built from 19 residues. V shed 8 bases and J shed 0 bases, with 23 bases lying between them. Germline V gene data show CDR1 as MDHEN and CDR2 as SYDVKM.

This clonotype was observed at least ten times. The chain recombines TRBV28 with TRBJ2-4; the match to TRBD2 covers 8 bases. The CDR3 totals 16 residues. CDR1 and CDR2 (germline): MDHEN, SYDVKM. Losses at the gene ends were 5 bases for V and 2 bases for J; bases not matched to a gene: 8. CDR3 DNA: TGTGCCAGCAGTGTCCAGCGGGAGAGCTCCAAAAACATTCAGTACTTC. This codes for CASSVQRESSKNIQYF.

Sample share makes this clonotype medium-sized. This sequence joins TRBV6-1 and TRBJ1-1; D may be TRBD1 (5 bases). V lost 10 bases, J lost 0 bases, and 24 bases lay in between. The CDR3 is 17 amino acids. Looked up from germline, CDR1 is MNHNS and CDR2 is SASEGT. In DNA form, the CDR3 reads TGTGCCAACAGGCCGGGACTCGCCGGATCATTGAACACTGAAGCTTTCTTT. Its protein product is CANRPGLAGSLNTEAFF.

This clonotype was recorded many times. This chain joins TRBV10-3 and TRBJ1-2; 8 nucleotides agree with TRBD1. Germline CDR1 reads ENHRY; CDR2 reads SYGVKD. The CDR3 totals 14 residues. After removal of 3 bases from V and 4 bases from J, the junction contained 4 bases not matched to a gene. DNA for the CDR3: TGTGCCATCAGTGACACTCAGGGGGCCTATGGCTACACCTTC. Protein product: CAISDTQGAYGYTF.

This clonotype was observed many times. The chain carries TRBV28 and TRBJ1-1; possible D gene TRBD1, 6 bases. V shed 5 bases and J shed 1 base, with 14 bases lying between them. The CDR3 has 15 amino acids. The germline gives CDR1 MDHEN, CDR2 SYDVKM. The CDR3 nucleotides read TGTGCCAGCAGTCCCCCCGACAGGAGGAACACTGAAGCTTTCTTT. This codes for CASSPPDRRNTEAFF.

The rearrangement uses TRBV7-6 and TRBJ2-7; 12 bases fit TRBD1. CDR1 is SGHVS, CDR2 FNYEAQ, per germline. The CDR3 is 14 residues long. V gave up 5 bases and J gave up 7 bases; unmatched junction bases: 6. The CDR3 reads CASSQGQGAGEQYF. CDR3 nucleotide sequence: TGTGCCAGCAGCCAGGGACAGGGGGCAGGAGAGCAGTACTTC.

Ten or more counts support this clonotype. This chain joins TRBV6-2 or TRBV6-3 and TRBJ2-2; D uncertain. The CDR3 has 15 amino acids. Looked up from germline, CDR1 is MNHEY and CDR2 is SVGEGT. V dropped 6 bases and J dropped 1 base, with 12 bases sitting between them. DNA of the CDR3: TGTGCCAGCAGCGGTATCACAAAGAACACCGGGGAGCTGTTTTTT. As protein: CASSGITKNTGELFF.